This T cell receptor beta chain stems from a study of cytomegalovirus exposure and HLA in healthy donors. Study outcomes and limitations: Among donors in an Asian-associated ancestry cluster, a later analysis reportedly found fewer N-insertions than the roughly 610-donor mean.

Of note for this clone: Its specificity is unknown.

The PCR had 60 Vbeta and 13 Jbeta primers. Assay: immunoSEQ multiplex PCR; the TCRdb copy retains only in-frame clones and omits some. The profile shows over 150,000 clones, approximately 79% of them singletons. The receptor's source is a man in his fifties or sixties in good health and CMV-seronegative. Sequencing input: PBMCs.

The CDR3 DNA is TGCGCCAGCAGCAGGGGACTAGCGGGGGACCAAGAGACCCAGTACTTC. Residues: CASSRGLAGDQETQYF. The chain carries TRBV5-1 and TRBJ2-5; TRBD2 matches 14 bases. The V and J ends lost 4 bases and 0 bases, in that order; junction bases with no gene match: 2. CDR1 is SGHRS, CDR2 YFSETQ, per germline. The CDR3 covers 16 residues. The entire variable domain, with the rest obtained from reference TRBV5-1 and TRBJ2-5, is as follows: KAGVTQTPRYLIKTRGQQVTLSCSPISGHRSVSWYQQTPGQGLQFLFEYFSETQRNKGNFPGRFSGRQFSNSRSEMNVSTLELGDSALYLCASSRGLAGDQETQYFGPGTRLLVL.